The rows below give T cell receptor beta chains drawn from one sample of a study of beta chain features in type 1 diabetes. Libraries were prepared by immunoSEQ multiplex PCR; TCRdb keeps only in-frame clonotypes and omits some of them. The sample yields about 620,000 clones, 15% seen once. The sample was naive CD4+ T cells from blood. The receptors derive from a man between 18 and 35 years old in good health. Each CDR3 is given with its conserved first and last residue. A D gene is named only where the DNA matches it firmly. The size of a clone is reported for some rows only, either as once, few or many, or as a class for expanded clones.

>TRBV10-3|TRBJ2-1|-|few
CAISESTGLISYNEQFF
TGTGCCATCAGTGAGTCGACCGGGTTAATCTCCTACAATGAGCAGTTCTTC
>TRBV7-2|TRBJ2-7|-|-
CASTTSPHEQYF
TGTGCCAGCACCACTAGCCCCCACGAGCAGTACTTC
>TRBV7-3|TRBJ1-4|-|-
CASSRGFSGEKLFF
TGTGCCAGCAGCCGCGGATTCAGCGGTGAAAAACTGTTTTTT
>TRBV19|TRBJ2-1|TRBD2|-
CASSTGLAYEQFF
TGTGCCAGTAGTACGGGACTAGCCTATGAGCAGTTCTTC
>TRBV5-1|TRBJ2-4|-|-
CASSFSGDLTKNIQYF
TGCGCCAGCAGCTTTTCGGGGGATCTGACCAAAAACATTCAGTACTTC
>TRBV28|TRBJ2-7|TRBD2|-
CASIPGTTPSEQYF
TGTGCCAGCATTCCCGGGACTACCCCCAGCGAGCAGTACTTC
>TRBV6-5|TRBJ2-4|-|-
CASSYSQGTKNIQYF
TGTGCCAGCAGTTACAGTCAGGGAACCAAAAACATTCAGTACTTC
>TRBV9|TRBJ1-2|-|few
CASSGDDFNYGYTF
TGTGCCAGCAGCGGGGATGACTTTAACTATGGCTACACCTTC
>TRBV10-3|TRBJ2-7|TRBD1|-
CAMRDSQAYEQYF
TGTGCCATGAGGGACAGCCAAGCCTACGAGCAGTACTTC
>TRBV6-5|TRBJ1-5|TRBD1|-
CASADRGDQPQHF
TGTGCCAGCGCGGACAGGGGGGATCAGCCCCAGCATTTT
>TRBV5-1|TRBJ2-3|-|few
CASRADDTQYF
TGCGCCAGCAGGGCCGATGATACGCAGTATTTT
>TRBV27|TRBJ1-1|-|-
CASSLFSDMNTEAFF
TGTGCCAGCAGTTTATTCTCCGACATGAACACTGAAGCTTTCTTT
>TRBV9|TRBJ1-2|TRBD1|few
CASSAATGDYGYTF
TGTGCCAGCAGCGCCGCGACAGGGGACTATGGCTACACCTTC
>TRBV27|TRBJ1-2|-|-
CASSPWGGSSVDYGYTF
TGTGCCAGCAGTCCTTGGGGGGGCAGCAGTGTAGACTATGGCTACACCTTC
>TRBV7-2|TRBJ2-7|TRBD1|few
CASNGQGYSYEQYF
TGTGCCAGCAACGGACAGGGGTATAGCTACGAGCAGTACTTC
>TRBV11-2|TRBJ2-7|-|few
CASSLAGVGAYEQYF
TGTGCCAGCAGCTTAGCCGGGGTGGGGGCCTACGAGCAGTACTTC
>TRBV15|TRBJ2-1|-|-
CATQGSYNEQFF
TGTGCCACCCAGGGGTCCTACAATGAGCAGTTCTTC
>TRBV28|TRBJ1-1|-|-
CASSLWGQRSEAFF
TGTGCCAGCAGTTTATGGGGGCAGAGGTCTGAAGCTTTCTTT
>TRBV11-2|TRBJ1-1|-|-
CASSLGPKGTEAFF
TGTGCCAGCAGCTTAGGTCCCAAGGGCACTGAAGCTTTCTTT
>TRBV27|TRBJ2-1|-|-
CASSPRPRGGSEQFF
TGTGCCAGCAGTCCCCGACCGAGGGGGGGAAGTGAGCAGTTCTTC
>TRBV18|TRBJ2-3|-|-
CASSPPRVRDSADTQYF
TGTGCCAGCTCACCACCGAGGGTGCGGGACTCCGCAGATACGCAGTATTTT
>TRBV6-4|TRBJ2-7|-|few
CASRPGGVHAYEQYF
TGTGCCAGTCGCCCTGGCGGGGTCCATGCCTACGAGCAGTACTTC
>TRBV30|TRBJ2-2|-|-
CAWSIVRGYGELFF
TGTGCCTGGAGTATTGTAAGGGGGTACGGGGAGCTGTTTTTT
>TRBV15|TRBJ2-7|TRBD1|few
CATSSMDRGAYEQYF
TGTGCCACCAGCAGCATGGACAGGGGCGCCTACGAGCAGTACTTC
>TRBV18|TRBJ1-1|-|few
CASSSRTVGNTEAFF
TGTGCCAGCTCAAGTCGGACAGTCGGGAACACTGAAGCTTTCTTT
>TRBV10-2|TRBJ1-2|TRBD1|-
CASSVDRAYGYTF
TGCGCCAGCAGTGTAGACAGGGCATATGGCTACACCTTC
>TRBV5-1|TRBJ2-3|-|many
CASSLARITDTQYF
TGCGCCAGCAGCTTGGCCAGAATCACAGATACGCAGTATTTT
>TRBV6-5|TRBJ1-2|-|few
CASSYSRGYGYTF
TGTGCCAGCAGTTACTCGAGAGGATATGGCTACACCTTC
>TRBV7-9|TRBJ2-7|-|-
CASSLQYYEQYF
TGTGCCAGCAGCTTGCAGTATTACGAGCAGTACTTC
>TRBV4-2|TRBJ2-2|TRBD1|few
CASSQDLTGGRTGELFF
TGTGCCAGCAGCCAAGATTTGACAGGGGGCCGCACCGGGGAGCTGTTTTTT
>TRBV9|TRBJ2-1|-|-
CASSTHSGVGQFF
TGTGCCAGCAGCACCCATTCGGGAGTCGGGCAGTTCTTC
>TRBV28|TRBJ1-2|TRBD1|few
CASSSIGTGNYGYTF
TGTGCCAGCAGTTCAATTGGGACAGGGAACTATGGCTACACCTTC
>TRBV5-1|TRBJ2-2|-|-
CASNPATSWTGELFF
TGCGCCAGCAACCCGGCGACCTCCTGGACCGGGGAGCTGTTTTTT
>TRBV19|TRBJ2-5|TRBD1|-
CASGKRDSQETQYF
TGTGCCAGTGGTAAAAGGGACAGTCAAGAGACCCAGTACTTC
>TRBV19|TRBJ2-2|TRBD1|few
CASSTQTGPTGELFF
TGTGCCAGTAGTACCCAGACAGGGCCCACCGGGGAGCTGTTTTTT
>TRBV9|TRBJ2-5|TRBD1|-
CASSSGQGGLLETQYF
TGTGCCAGCAGCTCGGGACAGGGTGGACTATTGGAGACCCAGTACTTC
>TRBV6-5|TRBJ1-2|-|few
CASRPPAPPGGYTF
TGTGCCAGCAGGCCCCCCGCCCCCCCAGGTGGCTACACCTTC
>TRBV6-6|TRBJ1-2|-|few
CASSRTANYGYTF
TGTGCCAGCAGTCGGACAGCTAACTATGGCTACACCTTC
>TRBV9|TRBJ1-3|-|few
CASTHPGVGNTIYF
TGTGCCAGCACCCACCCTGGAGTTGGAAACACCATATATTTT
>TRBV18|TRBJ2-7|-|once
CASSPRQGGEQYF
TGTGCCAGCTCACCAAGACAGGGAGGCGAGCAGTACTTC
>TRBV2|TRBJ2-3|-|-
CAGRTRVTDTQYF
TGTGCCGGCCGGACGAGGGTCACAGATACGCAGTATTTT
>TRBV7-2|TRBJ2-7|TRBD2|once
CASSLAVLAGTYEQYF
TGTGCCAGCAGCTTAGCGGTACTAGCGGGGACCTACGAGCAGTACTTC
>TRBV5-1|TRBJ2-5|TRBD2|-
CASSLRLAGASGETQYF
TGCGCCAGCAGCTTGCGACTAGCGGGAGCCTCAGGAGAGACCCAGTACTTC
>TRBV15|TRBJ2-5|-|-
CATSTAFQETQYF
TGTGCCACCAGCACGGCTTTCCAAGAGACCCAGTACTTC